This is a list of T cell receptor beta chains from one sample in a study of blood T cell repertoires in COVID-19. Clones were read by immunoSEQ multiplex PCR, and TCRdb kept only the in-frame ones, dropping some. The sample carries over 250,000 clones, around nine tenths recorded once. The sample consisted of peripheral blood. These receptors were taken from a woman aged 70-85 years with COVID-19, enrolled during active disease. Both conserved end residues are part of each CDR3. A D gene is named only where the DNA matches it firmly. A clone size is listed for some rows: how often the clone was seen (once, few, many), or a class if it is expanded.

V: TRBV11-2
D: NA
size: NA
J: TRBJ2-4
CDR3: CASSLGGGLAKNIQYF
DNA: TGTGCCAGCAGCTTAGGTGGCGGCCTAGCCAAAAACATTCAGTACTTC

V: TRBV5-1
D: NA
size: NA
J: TRBJ1-2
CDR3: CASSLGRGDYGYTF
DNA: TGCGCCAGCAGCTTGGGGAGGGGAGACTACGGCTACACCTTC

V: TRBV28
D: NA
size: NA
J: TRBJ1-1
CDR3: CASSLSGALRVAFF
DNA: TGTGCCAGCAGTTTATCAGGGGCCCTTAGGGTAGCTTTCTTT

V: TRBV4-3
D: TRBD1
size: once
J: TRBJ1-1
CDR3: CASSQDISGGTEAFF
DNA: TGCGCCAGCAGCCAAGACATTTCAGGGGGCACTGAAGCTTTCTTT

V: TRBV9
D: NA
size: NA
J: TRBJ1-3
CDR3: CASSVTGFPGSGNTIYF
DNA: TGTGCCAGCAGCGTTACAGGGTTCCCGGGCTCTGGAAACACCATATATTTT

V: TRBV6-5
D: TRBD2
size: few
J: TRBJ2-2
CDR3: CASTRGGTGELFF
DNA: TGTGCCAGCACCCGGGGGGGAACCGGGGAGCTGTTTTTT

V: TRBV9
D: NA
size: NA
J: TRBJ1-6
CDR3: CASSGSGVSSPLHF
DNA: TGTGCCAGCAGCGGCTCTGGAGTGAGTTCACCCCTCCACTTT

V: TRBV20-1
D: NA
size: once
J: TRBJ2-2
CDR3: CSASSLNTGELFF
DNA: TGCAGTGCTAGTAGCTTAAACACCGGGGAGCTGTTTTTT

V: TRBV7-2
D: NA
size: NA
J: TRBJ2-1
CDR3: CASSFGGGQYNEQFF
DNA: TGTGCCAGCAGCTTTGGCGGGGGCCAATACAATGAGCAGTTCTTC

V: TRBV5-6
D: NA
size: NA
J: TRBJ1-1
CDR3: CASSASVSYTEAFF
DNA: TGTGCCAGCAGCGCTAGCGTTTCATACACTGAAGCTTTCTTT

V: TRBV5-1
D: TRBD1
size: NA
J: TRBJ1-3
CDR3: CASSLGPQGSSGNTIYF
DNA: TGCGCCAGCAGCTTGGGACCACAGGGGAGCTCTGGAAACACCATATATTTT

V: TRBV12-3/TRBV12-4
D: NA
size: NA
J: TRBJ1-2
CDR3: CASSHMANYGYTF
DNA: TGTGCCAGCAGCCACATGGCTAACTATGGCTACACCTTC

V: TRBV19
D: TRBD1
size: NA
J: TRBJ1-1
CDR3: CASSIRAGGSEAFF
DNA: TGTGCCAGTAGTATCCGGGCAGGGGGGAGTGAAGCTTTCTTT

V: TRBV30
D: NA
size: NA
J: TRBJ1-2
CDR3: CAWSVYSSDKGTF
DNA: TGTGCCTGGAGTGTATACTCATCGGACAAGGGCACCTTC

V: TRBV7-2
D: TRBD2
size: NA
J: TRBJ2-3
CDR3: CASSFLAGVPADTQYF
DNA: TGTGCCAGCAGCTTCCTAGCGGGGGTCCCCGCAGATACGCAGTATTTT

V: TRBV4-1
D: TRBD1
size: NA
J: TRBJ2-2
CDR3: CASSQTGGASGELFF
DNA: TGCGCCAGCAGCCAGACAGGGGGCGCCTCCGGGGAGCTGTTTTTT

V: TRBV4-2
D: TRBD1
size: NA
J: TRBJ1-2
CDR3: CASSQDLGDRYYGYTF
DNA: TGTGCCAGCAGCCAAGATCTAGGGGACAGATACTATGGCTACACCTTC

V: TRBV18
D: TRBD1
size: NA
J: TRBJ2-1
CDR3: CASSLGTGTHNEQFF
DNA: TGTGCCAGCTCACTTGGGACAGGGACACACAATGAGCAGTTCTTC

V: TRBV11-3
D: NA
size: NA
J: TRBJ2-2
CDR3: CASSSQNTGELFF
DNA: TGTGCCAGCAGCTCCCAGAACACCGGGGAGCTGTTTTTT

V: TRBV9
D: TRBD2
size: NA
J: TRBJ2-5
CDR3: CASSVGGLAGETQYF
DNA: TGTGCCAGCAGCGTAGGGGGACTAGCGGGGGAGACCCAGTACTTC

V: TRBV19
D: TRBD1
size: NA
J: TRBJ1-5
CDR3: CASSPLDRARDQPQHF
DNA: TGTGCCAGTAGTCCCCTGGACAGGGCCCGTGATCAGCCCCAGCATTTT

V: TRBV5-4
D: NA
size: NA
J: TRBJ1-2
CDR3: CASSLVSDGYTF
DNA: TGTGCCAGCAGCTTGGTCTCCGATGGCTACACCTTC

V: TRBV3-1/TRBV3-2
D: TRBD1
size: few
J: TRBJ1-2
CDR3: CASSPGQGPYGYTF
DNA: TGTGCCAGCAGCCCTGGACAGGGGCCCTATGGCTACACCTTC

V: TRBV7-2
D: NA
size: once
J: TRBJ2-1
CDR3: CASSPRGRVGHEQFF
DNA: TGTGCCAGCAGCCCCAGGGGTAGAGTAGGGCATGAGCAGTTCTTC